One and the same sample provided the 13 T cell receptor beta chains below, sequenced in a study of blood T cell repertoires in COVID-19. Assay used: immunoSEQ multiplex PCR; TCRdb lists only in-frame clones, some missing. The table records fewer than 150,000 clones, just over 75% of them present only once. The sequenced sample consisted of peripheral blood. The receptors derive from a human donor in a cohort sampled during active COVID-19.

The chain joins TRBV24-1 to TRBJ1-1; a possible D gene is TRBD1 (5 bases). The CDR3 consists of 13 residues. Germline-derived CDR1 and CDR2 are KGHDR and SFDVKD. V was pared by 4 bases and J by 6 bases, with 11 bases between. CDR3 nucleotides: TGTGCCACCAGTGACCCGACAGAGTCTGAAGCTTTCTTT. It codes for CATSDPTESEAFF.

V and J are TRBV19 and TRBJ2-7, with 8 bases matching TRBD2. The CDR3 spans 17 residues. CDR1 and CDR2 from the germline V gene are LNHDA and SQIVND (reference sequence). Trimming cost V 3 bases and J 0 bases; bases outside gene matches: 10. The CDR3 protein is CASSIGEVAGSSYEQYF. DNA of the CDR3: TGTGCCAGTAGTATCGGGGAAGTAGCGGGGAGCTCCTACGAGCAGTACTTC.

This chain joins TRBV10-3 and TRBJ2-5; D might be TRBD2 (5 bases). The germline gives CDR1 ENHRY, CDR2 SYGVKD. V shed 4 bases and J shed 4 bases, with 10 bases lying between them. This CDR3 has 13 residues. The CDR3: CAISARVGETQYF. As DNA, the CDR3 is TGTGCCATCAGTGCGAGGGTCGGAGAGACCCAGTACTTC.

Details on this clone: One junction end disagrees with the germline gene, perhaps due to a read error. The CDR3 nucleotides are TGTGCCAGCAGCCAAGGCTCTAGCGGGGGGGCGGTTCACTTC. Its translation is CASSQGSSGGAVHF. The chain carries TRBV3-1 (or the pseudogene TRBV3-2) and TRBJ2-7, with 12 bases matching TRBD2. There are 14 residues in the CDR3. Germline assignment: CDR1 LGHDT and CDR2 YNNKEL (reference sequence).

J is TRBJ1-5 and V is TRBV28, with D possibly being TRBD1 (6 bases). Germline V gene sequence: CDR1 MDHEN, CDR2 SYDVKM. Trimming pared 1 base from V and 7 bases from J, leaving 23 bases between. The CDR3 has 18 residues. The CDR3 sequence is CASSLLGRGRGAGQPQHF. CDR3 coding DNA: TGTGCCAGCAGTTTATTGGGGAGAGGCAGGGGAGCAGGACAGCCCCAGCATTTT.

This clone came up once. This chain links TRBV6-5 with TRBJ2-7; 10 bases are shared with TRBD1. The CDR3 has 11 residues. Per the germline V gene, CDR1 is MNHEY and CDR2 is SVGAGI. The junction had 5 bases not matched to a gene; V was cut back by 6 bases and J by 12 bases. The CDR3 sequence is CASRGDRGTYF. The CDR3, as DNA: TGTGCCAGCAGAGGGGACAGGGGAACGTACTTC.

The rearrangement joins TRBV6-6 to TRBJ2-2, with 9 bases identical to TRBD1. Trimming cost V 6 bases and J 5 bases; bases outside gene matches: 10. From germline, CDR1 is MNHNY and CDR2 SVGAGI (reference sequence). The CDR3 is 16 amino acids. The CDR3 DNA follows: TGTGCCAGCAGACAGACCGGGACAGGGCTGACCGGGGAGCTGTTTTTT. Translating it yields CASRQTGTGLTGELFF.

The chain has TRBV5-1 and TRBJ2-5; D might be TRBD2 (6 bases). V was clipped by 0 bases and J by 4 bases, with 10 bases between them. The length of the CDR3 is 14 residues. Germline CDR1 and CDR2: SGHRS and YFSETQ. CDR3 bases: TGCGCCAGCAGCTTGGCTCAGGAGGGAGAGACCCAGTACTTC. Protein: CASSLAQEGETQYF.

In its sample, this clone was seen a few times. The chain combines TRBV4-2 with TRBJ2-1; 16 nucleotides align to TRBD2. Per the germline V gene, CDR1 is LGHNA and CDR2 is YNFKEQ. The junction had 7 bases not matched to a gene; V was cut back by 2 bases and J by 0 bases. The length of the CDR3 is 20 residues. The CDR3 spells CASSQLGTSGGASSYNEQFF. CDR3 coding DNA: TGTGCCAGCAGCCAACTCGGGACTAGCGGGGGGGCTTCCTCCTACAATGAGCAGTTCTTC.

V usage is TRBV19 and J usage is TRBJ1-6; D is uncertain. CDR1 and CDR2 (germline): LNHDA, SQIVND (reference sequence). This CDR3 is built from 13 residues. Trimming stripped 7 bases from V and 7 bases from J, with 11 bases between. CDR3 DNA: TGTGCCAGTACCGGGTCCAGCAATTCACCCCTCCACTTT. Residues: CASTGSSNSPLHF. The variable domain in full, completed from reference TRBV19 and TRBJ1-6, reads DGGITQSPKYLFRKEGQNVTLSCEQNLNHDAMYWYRQDPGQGLRLIYYSQIVNDFQKGDIAEGYSVSREKKESFPLTVTSAQKNPTAFYLCASTGSSNSPLHFGNGTRLTVT.

CDR3 sequence (DNA): TGTGCCAGCAACATTCTCGAAAGGGGTGGGGAGCTGTTTTTT. Protein: CASNILERGGELFF. The chain has TRBV28 and TRBJ2-2, with a tentative D call TRBD1 (5 bases). The CDR3 runs 14 residues. The germline V and J ends were trimmed by 7 bases and 8 bases, with 17 bases remaining between them. The V gene's germline CDR1 is MDHEN and CDR2 SYDVKM.

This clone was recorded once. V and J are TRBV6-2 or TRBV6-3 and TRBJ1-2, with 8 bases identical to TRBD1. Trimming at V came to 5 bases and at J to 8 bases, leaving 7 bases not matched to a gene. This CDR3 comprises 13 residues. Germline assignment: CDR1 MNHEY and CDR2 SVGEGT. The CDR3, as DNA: TGTGCCAGCAGTCGAAGGACAGGGCACGGCTACACCTTC. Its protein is CASSRRTGHGYTF.

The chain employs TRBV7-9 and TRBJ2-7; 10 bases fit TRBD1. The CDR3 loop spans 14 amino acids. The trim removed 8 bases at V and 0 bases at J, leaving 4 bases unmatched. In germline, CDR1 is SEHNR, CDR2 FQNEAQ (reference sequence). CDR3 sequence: CASSGTGASYEQYF. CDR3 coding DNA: TGTGCCAGCTCCGGGACAGGGGCCTCCTACGAGCAGTACTTC.